This TCR beta chain was sequenced in a study of T cells in Graves' hyperthyroidism and ophthalmopathy. Background on the study: Pretreatment peripheral blood was obtained at initial diagnosis. Findings of the study overall: Prediction of ophthalmopathy progression came a median around 6 months pre-onset.

The CDR3 consists of 14 residues. CDR1 SGHRS and CDR2 YFSETQ come from the germline V gene. About this clonotype: Its antigen is not known. Germline is not matched at one junction end, which may reflect a read error.

From RNA transcripts, TCR beta CDR3 regions were amplified. Initially, a first-round RT-PCR of the TCR CDR3 employed the HTBI primer set. TCRdb re-analysed the multiplex PCR reads in MiXCR, keeping a single row per CDR3 protein. The sample consists of about 480,000 distinct CDR3 sequences, around 14% of them appearing once. The V gene is TRBV5-1, the J gene TRBJ2-4; the D gene is possibly TRBD1 (6 bases). What was sequenced was blood. This sequence originates from a woman younger than 35 with Graves' hyperthyroidism. In DNA form, the CDR3 reads TGTGCCAGCAGCTCCGGGACAATTAAAAACATTCAGTACTTC. This sequence encodes CASSSGTIKNIQYF.